These 29 T cell receptor beta chains were all obtained from the same sample, sequenced in a study of OX40 agonist ivuxolimab in advanced cancers. Clones were sequenced by immunoSEQ multiplex PCR, and TCRdb holds only the in-frame ones, with some missing. The sample comprises roughly 18,000 clones, about 89% of which are singletons, and around a third rests with the top ten. The sequencing here drew on CD4+ or CD8+ T cells sorted from blood, taken in a trial of the OX40 agonist ivuxolimab. Every receptor here comes from an adult with an advanced solid tumor such as melanoma, head and neck, liver or kidney cancer.

The chain carries TRBV27 and TRBJ1-1; weak D call: TRBD1 (5 bases). CDR1 and CDR2 (germline): MNHEY, SMNVEV (reference sequence). CDR3 size: 14 residues. The ends were cut back, 8 bases at V and 0 bases at J, with 13 bases in the middle. CDR3 loop: CASCETAMNTEAFF. The CDR3 DNA follows: TGTGCCAGCTGCGAGACAGCAATGAACACTGAAGCTTTCTTT.

The CDR3 DNA is TGTGCCAGCAGCCTCGGACAGACCCACGAGCAGTACTTC. Amino acid sequence: CASSLGQTHEQYF. The genes are TRBV9 and TRBJ2-7, with D tentatively TRBD1 (6 bases). The V end was cut by 4 bases, the J end by 5 bases, with 13 bases between. Germline V gene data show CDR1 as SGDLS and CDR2 as YYNGEE. The CDR3 spans 13 residues.

This clone came up a few times. V usage is TRBV28 and J usage is TRBJ2-7; 13 bases are a match to TRBD2. This CDR3 spans 14 amino acids. Germline V CDR1 and CDR2: MDHEN, SYDVKM. V shed 5 bases, J shed 5 bases, and the junction held 3 bases outside the gene matches. The CDR3 protein is CASSLGLAGDEQYF. DNA of the CDR3: TGTGCCAGCAGTCTAGGACTAGCGGGAGACGAGCAGTACTTC.

The genes are TRBV2 and TRBJ1-1; a possible D gene is TRBD1 (6 bases). Germline loops: CDR1 SNHLY, CDR2 FYNNEI. The length of the CDR3 is 16 residues. V was trimmed by 7 bases and J by 6 bases, leaving 24 bases between them. The CDR3 DNA is TGTGCCAGCACGCGATTTCAACCTCTCAGGGGCGCTGAAGCTTTCTTT. Residues: CASTRFQPLRGAEAFF. The variable domain in full, completed from reference TRBV2 and TRBJ1-1, reads EPEVTQTPSHQVTQMGQEVILRCVPISNHLYFYWYRQILGQKVEFLVSFYNNEISEKSEIFDDQFSVERPDGSNFTLKIRSTKLEDSAMYFCASTRFQPLRGAEAFFGQGTRLTVV.

This chain joins TRBV28 and TRBJ2-7; TRBD2 might be the D (6 bases). The CDR3 sequence is 14 residues long. Looked up from germline, CDR1 is MDHEN and CDR2 is SYDVKM. V shed 3 bases and J shed 0 bases, with 9 bases lying between them. The CDR3 here is CASSLAGSSYEQYF. CDR3 bases: TGTGCCAGCAGTTTGGCCGGGAGCTCCTACGAGCAGTACTTC.

V and J are TRBV4-1 and TRBJ2-2, with a possible D match to TRBD2 (5 bases). Germline assignment: CDR1 MGHRA and CDR2 YSYEKL. The CDR3 has 17 residues. V was cut by 1 base and J by 2 bases, with 14 bases left in between. This CDR3 is CASSQVSEGYNTGELFF. CDR3 sequence (DNA): TGCGCCAGCAGCCAAGTTAGCGAAGGATATAACACCGGGGAGCTGTTTTTT.

The chain combines TRBV9 with TRBJ2-1, with D uncertain. V was clipped by 0 bases and J by 5 bases, with 9 bases between them. This CDR3 spans 14 amino acids. Germline lookup yields CDR1 SGDLS and CDR2 YYNGEE. Here the CDR3 DNA reads TGTGCCAGCAGCGTAGCGGATTTGGACAATGAGCAGTTCTTC. This encodes CASSVADLDNEQFF.

CDR3 loop: CASSQKTSGSADTQYF. Written as DNA, the CDR3 is TGTGCCAGCAGCCAAAAAACTAGCGGGAGTGCAGATACGCAGTATTTT. The V call is TRBV7-6, the J call TRBJ2-3; 11 bases fit TRBD2. The CDR3 contains 16 residues. The V segment lost 5 bases and the J segment 4 bases; nucleotides outside the gene matches: 8. CDR1 and CDR2 (germline): SGHVS, FNYEAQ.

The CDR3 sequence is CASSLQLTSSGEQYF. The CDR3 DNA follows: TGTGCCAGCAGCTTACAGCTGACATCCTCTGGGGAGCAGTACTTC. This chain joins TRBV13 and TRBJ2-7; D gene ambiguous. Germline loops: CDR1 PRHDT, CDR2 FYEKMQ (reference sequence). The CDR3 loop spans 15 amino acids. Trimming removed 2 bases from V and 7 bases from J, with 18 bases in between.

This clone was picked up one time. The chain has TRBV18 and TRBJ2-3, with D perhaps TRBD1 or TRBD2 (6 bases each). Germline lookup yields CDR1 KGHSH and CDR2 LQKENI. The CDR3 spans 19 residues. The V gene lost 6 bases and the J gene lost 2 bases, with 27 bases spanning the gap. CDR3: CASSLNQGSASVHTDTQYF. Here the CDR3 DNA reads TGTGCCAGCTCTCTAAACCAGGGGTCCGCTAGCGTGCACACAGATACGCAGTATTTT.

This chain links TRBV9 with TRBJ1-1, with 9 bases aligning to TRBD1. Per germline, CDR1 SGDLS and CDR2 YYNGEE. CDR3 length: 13 amino acids. With V trimmed by 4 bases and J by 4 bases, 2 bases remained unmatched. This chain's CDR3 is CASSTGGGTEAFF. CDR3 bases: TGTGCCAGCAGCACAGGGGGCGGCACTGAAGCTTTCTTT.

The chain links TRBV28 to TRBJ2-7; 13 nucleotides align to TRBD2. CDR1 and CDR2 (germline): MDHEN, SYDVKM. The CDR3 contains 16 residues. Trimming took 3 bases from V and 5 from J; bases not matched to a gene: 7. The DNA of the CDR3 is TGTGCCAGCAGTTTCAGTACTAGCGGGAGGGTCCACGAGCAGTACTTC. Its protein is CASSFSTSGRVHEQYF.

J is TRBJ2-1 and V is TRBV11-2; 7 bases agree with TRBD2. The V segment lost 0 bases and the J segment 3 bases; nucleotides outside the gene matches: 11. This CDR3 is built from 18 residues. Per germline, CDR1 SGHAT and CDR2 FQNNGV. Written as DNA, the CDR3 is TGTGCCAGCAGCTTAGAAGCGGGGCGCATCAATTTCTACAATGAGCAGTTCTTC. Protein sequence: CASSLEAGRINFYNEQFF.

V usage is TRBV18 and J usage is TRBJ2-1; 8 bases align to TRBD2. After removal of 0 bases from V and 5 bases from J, the junction contained 3 bases not matched to a gene. Germline values: CDR1 KGHSH, CDR2 LQKENI. The CDR3 covers 15 residues. The CDR3 DNA reads TGTGCCAGCTCACCACCAACTAGCGGAGACAATGAGCAGTTCTTC. Its translation: CASSPPTSGDNEQFF.

V gene TRBV27 combines with J gene TRBJ1-5; 7 bases are a match to TRBD1. The germline V gene has CDR1 MNHEY and CDR2 SMNVEV (reference sequence). The CDR3 runs 15 residues. V dropped 5 bases and J dropped 2; count of bases not matched to a gene: 6. The CDR3 DNA sequence: TGTGCCAGCAGTAACTTAGGACAGGGCAATCAGCCCCAGCATTTT. Its translation is CASSNLGQGNQPQHF.

V is TRBV11-2 and J is TRBJ2-5, with D uncertain. The germline V gene encodes CDR1 SGHAT and CDR2 FQNNGV. The V end was cut by 0 bases, the J end by 2 bases, with 10 bases between. The CDR3 is 15 residues long. The CDR3 loop reads CASSLDLLGQETQYF. CDR3 DNA: TGTGCCAGCAGCTTAGATCTTCTGGGACAAGAGACCCAGTACTTC.

The V and J genes are TRBV6-6 and TRBJ1-1, with unresolved D. V was trimmed by 8 bases and J by 0 bases, leaving 7 bases between them. Germline assignment: CDR1 MNHNY and CDR2 SVGAGI (reference sequence). The CDR3 loop spans 12 amino acids. The CDR3 here is CASQPMNTEAFF. CDR3 in DNA: TGTGCCAGCCAGCCTATGAACACTGAAGCTTTCTTT.

The V gene is TRBV30, the J gene TRBJ1-2, with D perhaps matching TRBD1 (5 bases). V dropped 0 bases and J dropped 3 bases, with 8 bases sitting between them. CDR3 length: 13 residues. The germline V gene has CDR1 GTSNPN and CDR2 SVGIG (reference sequence). The CDR3 reads CAWSVGDDYGYTF. As DNA, the CDR3 is TGTGCCTGGAGTGTAGGGGATGACTATGGCTACACCTTC.

This sequence joins TRBV27 and TRBJ1-5, with 7 bases identical to TRBD1. The CDR3 is made up of 13 amino acids. Germline values: CDR1 MNHEY, CDR2 SMNVEV (reference sequence). Trimming cost V 6 bases and J 5 bases; bases outside gene matches: 4. DNA for the CDR3: TGTGCCAGCAGCCGACAGGGAGATCAGCCCCAGCATTTT. Translated, it gives CASSRQGDQPQHF.

V and J are TRBV5-6 and TRBJ1-1; D not certain. This CDR3 region has 12 residues. Trimming shortened V by 0 bases and J by 6 bases, and 6 bases separated the two germline ends. The V gene's germline CDR1 is SGHDT and CDR2 YYEEEE. CDR3 coding DNA: TGTGCCAGCAGCTTGGGAGAATCTGAAGCTTTCTTT. It codes for CASSLGESEAFF.

V gene TRBV4-3 combines with J gene TRBJ1-1; D uncertain. With 0 bases removed from V and 0 bases from J, the gap between germline ends came to 14 bases. CDR3 length: 17 amino acids. Germline loops: CDR1 LGHNA, CDR2 YSLEER. CDR3 sequence reads: CASSQDVKREMNTEAFF. CDR3 coding DNA: TGCGCCAGCAGCCAAGATGTAAAAAGGGAAATGAACACTGAAGCTTTCTTT.

In its sample, this clone ranks as medium-sized. V gene TRBV6-1 combines with J gene TRBJ1-1, with D possibly being TRBD1 (5 bases). Trimming removed 11 bases from V and 1 base from J, with 14 bases in between. The germline V gene encodes CDR1 MNHNS and CDR2 SASEGT. The CDR3 length is 13 residues. The CDR3 is CAGQGRENTEAFF. The CDR3 nucleotides read TGTGCCGGGCAGGGACGGGAGAACACTGAAGCTTTCTTT.

The chain employs TRBV19 and TRBJ1-2; TRBD1 agrees at 11 bases. J was trimmed by 2 bases and V by 3 bases; bases with no gene match: 5. The germline V gene encodes CDR1 LNHDA and CDR2 SQIVND (reference sequence). The CDR3 totals 16 residues. CDR3 region: CASSIGTGGGNYGYTF. The CDR3 nucleotides read TGTGCCAGTAGTATTGGGACAGGGGGAGGAAACTATGGCTACACCTTC.

The gene calls are TRBV5-6 and TRBJ2-2, with D possibly being TRBD1 (6 bases). Deletions cut 4 bases from V and 3 bases from J, with 13 bases between. Germline CDR1 SGHDT, CDR2 YYEEEE. The CDR3 extends over 15 amino acids. CDR3 nucleotides: TGTGCCAGCAGCCTTGTACAGGGAGACACCGGGGAGCTGTTTTTT. As protein: CASSLVQGDTGELFF.

The chain is built from TRBV7-9 and TRBJ2-1; D not certain. The CDR3 covers 14 residues. The germline V gene encodes CDR1 SEHNR and CDR2 FQNEAQ (reference sequence). The ends were cut back, 3 bases at V and 6 bases at J, with 12 bases in the middle. CDR3 DNA sequence: TGTGCCAGCAGCTTGAATTCTATTCTCAATGAGCAGTTCTTC. This gives the protein CASSLNSILNEQFF.

The chain couples TRBV5-1 to TRBJ1-3; possible D gene TRBD1, 5 bases. In germline, CDR1 is SGHRS, CDR2 YFSETQ. This CDR3 comprises 15 residues. Trimming removed 4 bases at V and 2 bases at J, with 13 bases between. Here the CDR3 reads CASSPREFAGNTIYF. In nucleotides, the CDR3 is TGCGCCAGCAGCCCCAGGGAATTCGCTGGAAACACCATATATTTT.

The V gene is TRBV19, the J gene TRBJ2-7, with 10 bases aligning to TRBD2. The V segment lost 3 bases and the J segment 5 bases; nucleotides outside the gene matches: 4. Germline V gene lookup returns CDR1 LNHDA and CDR2 SQIVND (reference sequence). The CDR3 has 14 residues. The CDR3 loop is CASSMASGSNEQYF. The CDR3 DNA reads TGTGCCAGTAGTATGGCTAGCGGGAGTAACGAGCAGTACTTC.

The chain joins TRBV28 to TRBJ1-2; 7 bases match TRBD1. The junction had 5 bases not matched to a gene; V was cut back by 6 bases and J by 1 base. The CDR3 extends over 14 amino acids. Looked up from germline, CDR1 is MDHEN and CDR2 is SYDVKM. The CDR3 DNA follows: TGTGCCAGCAGCCGGGACAGACTTAACTATGGCTACACCTTC. This encodes CASSRDRLNYGYTF.

The chain carries TRBV4-1 and TRBJ1-4, with D possibly matching TRBD1 (5 bases). Trimming shortened V by 4 bases and J by 5 bases, and 14 bases separated the two germline ends. CDR1 MGHRA and CDR2 YSYEKL come from the germline V gene. The CDR3 sequence is 15 residues long. The CDR3, as DNA: TGCGCCAGCAGCCTACAGGTCTCAGGGAATGAAAAACTGTTTTTT. It is translated as CASSLQVSGNEKLFF.